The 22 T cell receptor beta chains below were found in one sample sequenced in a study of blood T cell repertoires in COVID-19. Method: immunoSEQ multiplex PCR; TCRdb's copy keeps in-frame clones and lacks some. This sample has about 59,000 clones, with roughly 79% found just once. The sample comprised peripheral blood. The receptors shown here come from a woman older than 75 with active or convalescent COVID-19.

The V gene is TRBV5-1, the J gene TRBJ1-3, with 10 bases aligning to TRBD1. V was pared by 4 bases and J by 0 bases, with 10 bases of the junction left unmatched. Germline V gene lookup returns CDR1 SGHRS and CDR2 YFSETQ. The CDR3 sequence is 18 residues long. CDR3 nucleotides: TGCGCCAGCAGCCCAAGGACAGGGGGGCATAACTCTGGAAACACCATATATTTT. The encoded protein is CASSPRTGGHNSGNTIYF.

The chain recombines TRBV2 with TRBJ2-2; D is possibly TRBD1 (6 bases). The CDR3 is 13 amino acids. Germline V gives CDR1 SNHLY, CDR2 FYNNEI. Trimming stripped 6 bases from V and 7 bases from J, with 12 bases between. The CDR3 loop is CASRPQGSGELFF. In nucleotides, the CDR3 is TGTGCCAGCAGGCCACAGGGTAGCGGGGAGCTGTTTTTT.

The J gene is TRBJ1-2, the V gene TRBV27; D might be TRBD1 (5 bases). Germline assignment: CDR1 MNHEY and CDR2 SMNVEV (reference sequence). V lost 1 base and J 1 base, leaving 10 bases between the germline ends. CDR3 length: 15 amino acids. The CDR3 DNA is TGTGCCAGCAGTTTATACTGGGGGGATAACTATGGCTACACCTTC. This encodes CASSLYWGDNYGYTF.

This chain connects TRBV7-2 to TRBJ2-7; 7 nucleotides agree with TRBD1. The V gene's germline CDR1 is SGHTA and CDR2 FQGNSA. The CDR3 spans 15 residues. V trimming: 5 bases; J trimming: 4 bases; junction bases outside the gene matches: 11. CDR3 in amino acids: CASSPSGGISYEQYF. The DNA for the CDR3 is TGTGCCAGCAGCCCATCAGGGGGAATATCTTACGAGCAGTACTTC.

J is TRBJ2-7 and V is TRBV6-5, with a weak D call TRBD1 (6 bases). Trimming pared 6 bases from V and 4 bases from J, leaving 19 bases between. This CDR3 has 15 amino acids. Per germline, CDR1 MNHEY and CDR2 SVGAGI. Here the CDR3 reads CASRPLRTVPYEQYF. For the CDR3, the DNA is TGTGCCAGCAGGCCACTTAGGACAGTGCCGTACGAGCAGTACTTC.

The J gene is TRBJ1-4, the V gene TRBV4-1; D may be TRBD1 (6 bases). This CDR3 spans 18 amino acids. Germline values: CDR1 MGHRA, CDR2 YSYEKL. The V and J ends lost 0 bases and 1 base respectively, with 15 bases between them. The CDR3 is CASSQDYRVLGTNEKLFF. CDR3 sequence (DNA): TGCGCCAGCAGCCAAGATTACAGGGTTCTAGGAACTAATGAAAAACTGTTTTTT.

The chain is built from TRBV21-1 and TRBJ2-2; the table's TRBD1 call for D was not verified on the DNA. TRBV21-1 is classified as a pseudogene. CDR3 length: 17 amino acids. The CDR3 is CASSKGEGQLITGELFF. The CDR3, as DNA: TGTGCCAGCAGCAAAGGAGAGGGACAGCTTATCACCGGGGAGCTGTTTTTT.

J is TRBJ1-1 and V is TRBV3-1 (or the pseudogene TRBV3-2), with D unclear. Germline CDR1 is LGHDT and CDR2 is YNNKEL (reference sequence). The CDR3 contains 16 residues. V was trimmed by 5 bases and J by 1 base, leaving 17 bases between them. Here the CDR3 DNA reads TGTGCCAGCAGCGACACCTTCGGAGGGAGGAACACTGAAGCTTTCTTT. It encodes CASSDTFGGRNTEAFF.

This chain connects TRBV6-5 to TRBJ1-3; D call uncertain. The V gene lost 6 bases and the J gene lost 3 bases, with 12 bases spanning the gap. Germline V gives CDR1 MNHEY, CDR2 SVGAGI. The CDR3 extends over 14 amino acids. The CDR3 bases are TGTGCCAGCAGCCTGTCACCAGTTGGAAACACCATATATTTT. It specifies CASSLSPVGNTIYF.

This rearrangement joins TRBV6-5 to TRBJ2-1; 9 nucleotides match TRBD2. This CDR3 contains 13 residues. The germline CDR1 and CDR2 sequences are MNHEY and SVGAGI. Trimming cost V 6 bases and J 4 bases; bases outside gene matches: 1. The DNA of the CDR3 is TGTGCCAGCAGAAGCGGGGGGTACAATGAGCAGTTCTTC. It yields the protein CASRSGGYNEQFF.

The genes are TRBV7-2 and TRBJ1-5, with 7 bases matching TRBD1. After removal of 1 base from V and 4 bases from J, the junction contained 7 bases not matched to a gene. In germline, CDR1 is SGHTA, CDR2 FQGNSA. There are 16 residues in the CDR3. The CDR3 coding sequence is TGTGCCAGCAGCTTAGTCCGACAGGGAGCGAATCAGCCCCAGCATTTT. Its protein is CASSLVRQGANQPQHF.

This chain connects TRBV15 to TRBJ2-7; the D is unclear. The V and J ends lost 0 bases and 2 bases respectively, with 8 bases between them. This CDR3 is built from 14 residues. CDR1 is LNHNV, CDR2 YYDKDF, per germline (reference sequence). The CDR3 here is CATSRDRTAYEQYF. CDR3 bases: TGTGCCACCAGCAGAGATCGTACAGCCTACGAGCAGTACTTC.

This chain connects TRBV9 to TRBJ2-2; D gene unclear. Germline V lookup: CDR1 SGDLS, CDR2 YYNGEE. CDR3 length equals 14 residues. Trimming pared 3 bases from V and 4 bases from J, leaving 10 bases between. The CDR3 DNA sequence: TGTGCCAGCAGCGCCAGACTGATCACCGGGGAGCTGTTTTTT. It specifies CASSARLITGELFF.

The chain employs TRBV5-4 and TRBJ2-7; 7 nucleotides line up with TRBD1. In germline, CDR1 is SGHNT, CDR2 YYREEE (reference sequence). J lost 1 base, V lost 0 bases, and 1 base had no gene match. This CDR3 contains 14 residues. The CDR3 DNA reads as TGTGCCAGCAGCTTGGGGGGACAGTCCTACGAGCAGTACTTC. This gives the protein CASSLGGQSYEQYF.

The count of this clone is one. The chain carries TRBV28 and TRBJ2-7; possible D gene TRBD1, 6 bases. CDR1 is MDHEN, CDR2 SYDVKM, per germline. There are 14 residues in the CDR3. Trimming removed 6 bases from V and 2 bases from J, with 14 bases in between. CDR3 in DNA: TGTGCCAGCAGACTAGGGGACATTGCCTACGAGCAGTACTTC. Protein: CASRLGDIAYEQYF.

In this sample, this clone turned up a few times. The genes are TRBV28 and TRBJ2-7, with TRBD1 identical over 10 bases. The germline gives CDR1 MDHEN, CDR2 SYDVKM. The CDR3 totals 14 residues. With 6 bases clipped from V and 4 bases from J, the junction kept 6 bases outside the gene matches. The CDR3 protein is CASSKTGGWYEQYF. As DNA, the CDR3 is TGTGCCAGCAGCAAGACAGGGGGCTGGTACGAGCAGTACTTC.

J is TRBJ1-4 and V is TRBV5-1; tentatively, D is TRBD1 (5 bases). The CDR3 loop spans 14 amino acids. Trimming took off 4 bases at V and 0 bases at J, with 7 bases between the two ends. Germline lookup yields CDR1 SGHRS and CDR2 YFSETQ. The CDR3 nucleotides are TGCGCCAGCAGCCAGGGCCCAACTAATGAAAAACTGTTTTTT. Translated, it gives CASSQGPTNEKLFF. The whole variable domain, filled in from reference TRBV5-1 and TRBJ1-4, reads KAGVTQTPRYLIKTRGQQVTLSCSPISGHRSVSWYQQTPGQGLQFLFEYFSETQRNKGNFPGRFSGRQFSNSRSEMNVSTLELGDSALYLCASSQGPTNEKLFFGSGTQLSVL.

This CDR3 is CASSVGGGTYEQYF. The DNA for the CDR3 is TGTGCCAGCAGCGTAGGCGGGGGGACCTACGAGCAGTACTTC. This chain joins TRBV9 and TRBJ2-7; 8 bases match TRBD2. Germline CDR1 is SGDLS and CDR2 is YYNGEE. This CDR3 has 14 amino acids. J lost 2 bases, V lost 0 bases, and 1 base had no gene match.

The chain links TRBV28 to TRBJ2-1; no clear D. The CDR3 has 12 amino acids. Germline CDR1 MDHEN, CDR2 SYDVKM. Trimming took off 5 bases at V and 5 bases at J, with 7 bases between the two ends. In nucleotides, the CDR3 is TGTGCCAGCAGTAAATTTAACAATGAGCAGTTCTTC. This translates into CASSKFNNEQFF. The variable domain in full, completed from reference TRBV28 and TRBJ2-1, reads DVKVTQSSRYLVKRTGEKVFLECVQDMDHENMFWYRQDPGLGLRLIYFSYDVKMKEKGDIPEGYSVSREKKERFSLILESASTNQTSMYLCASSKFNNEQFFGPGTRLTVL.

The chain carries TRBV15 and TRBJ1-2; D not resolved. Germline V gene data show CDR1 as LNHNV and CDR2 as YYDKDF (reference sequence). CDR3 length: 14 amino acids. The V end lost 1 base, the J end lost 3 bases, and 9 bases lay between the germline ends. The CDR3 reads CATSRAGKHYGYTF. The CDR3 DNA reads TGTGCCACCAGCAGAGCGGGTAAGCACTATGGCTACACCTTC.

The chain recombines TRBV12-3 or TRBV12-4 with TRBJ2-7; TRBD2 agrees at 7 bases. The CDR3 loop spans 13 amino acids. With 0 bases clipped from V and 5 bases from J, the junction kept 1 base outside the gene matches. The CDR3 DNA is TGTGCCAGCAGTTTAGCCGGGACTAACGAGCAGTACTTC. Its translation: CASSLAGTNEQYF.

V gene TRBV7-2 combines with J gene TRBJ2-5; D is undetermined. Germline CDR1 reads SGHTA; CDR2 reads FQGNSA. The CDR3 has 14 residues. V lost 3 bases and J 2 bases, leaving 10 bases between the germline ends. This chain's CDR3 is CASSFGGNQETQYF. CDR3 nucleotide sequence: TGTGCCAGCAGCTTCGGCGGCAATCAAGAGACCCAGTACTTC.